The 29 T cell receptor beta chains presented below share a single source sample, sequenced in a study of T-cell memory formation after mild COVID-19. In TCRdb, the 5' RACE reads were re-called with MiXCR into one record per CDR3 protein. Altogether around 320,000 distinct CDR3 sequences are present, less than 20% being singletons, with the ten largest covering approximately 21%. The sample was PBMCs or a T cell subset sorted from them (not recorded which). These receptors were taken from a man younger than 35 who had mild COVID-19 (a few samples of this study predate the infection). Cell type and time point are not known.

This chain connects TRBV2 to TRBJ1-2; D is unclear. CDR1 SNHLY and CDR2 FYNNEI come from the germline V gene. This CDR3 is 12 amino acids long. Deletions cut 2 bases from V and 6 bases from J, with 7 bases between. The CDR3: CASSESPDGYTF. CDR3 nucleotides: TGTGCCAGCAGTGAATCCCCAGATGGCTACACCTTC. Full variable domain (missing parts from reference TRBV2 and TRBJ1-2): EPEVTQTPSHQVTQMGQEVILRCVPISNHLYFYWYRQILGQKVEFLVSFYNNEISEKSEIFDDQFSVERPDGSNFTLKIRSTKLEDSAMYFCASSESPDGYTFGSGTRLTVV.

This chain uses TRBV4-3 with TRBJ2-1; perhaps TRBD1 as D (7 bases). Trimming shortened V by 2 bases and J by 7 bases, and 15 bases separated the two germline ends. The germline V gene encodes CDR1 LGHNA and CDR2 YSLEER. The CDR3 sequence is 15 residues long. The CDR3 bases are TGCGCCAGCAGCCAAAGCCAGGGGGGTGGGAATGAGCAGTTCTTC. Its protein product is CASSQSQGGGNEQFF.

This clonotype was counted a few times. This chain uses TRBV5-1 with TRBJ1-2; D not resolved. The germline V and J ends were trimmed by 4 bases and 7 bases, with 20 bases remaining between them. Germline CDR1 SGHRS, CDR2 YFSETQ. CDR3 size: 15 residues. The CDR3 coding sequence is TGCGCCAGCAGCCTTACAGACGGGAGTTTTGGTGGCTACACCTTC. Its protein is CASSLTDGSFGGYTF.

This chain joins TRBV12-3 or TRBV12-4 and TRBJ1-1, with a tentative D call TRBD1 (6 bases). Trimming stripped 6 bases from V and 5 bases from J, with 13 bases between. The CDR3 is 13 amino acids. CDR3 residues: CASRSTGITEAFF. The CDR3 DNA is TGTGCCAGCAGGTCCACAGGGATAACTGAAGCTTTCTTT.

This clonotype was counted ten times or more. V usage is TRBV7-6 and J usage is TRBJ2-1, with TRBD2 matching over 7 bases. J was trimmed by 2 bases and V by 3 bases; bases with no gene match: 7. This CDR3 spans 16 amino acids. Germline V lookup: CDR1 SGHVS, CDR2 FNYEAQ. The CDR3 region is CASSLGSSGTYNEQFF. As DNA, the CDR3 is TGTGCCAGCAGCTTGGGTTCTAGCGGAACCTACAATGAGCAGTTCTTC.

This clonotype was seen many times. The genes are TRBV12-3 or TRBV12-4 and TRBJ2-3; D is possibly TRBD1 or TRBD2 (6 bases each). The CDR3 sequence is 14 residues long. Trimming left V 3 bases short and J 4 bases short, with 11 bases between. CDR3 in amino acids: CASSFSGAADTQYF. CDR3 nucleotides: TGTGCCAGCAGTTTCTCGGGGGCAGCAGATACGCAGTATTTT.

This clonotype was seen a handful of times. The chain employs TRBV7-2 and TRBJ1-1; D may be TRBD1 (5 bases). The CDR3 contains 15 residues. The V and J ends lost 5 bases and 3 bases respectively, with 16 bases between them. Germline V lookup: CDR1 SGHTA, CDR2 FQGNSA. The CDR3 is CASSRGRMGDTEAFF. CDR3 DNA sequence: TGTGCCAGCAGCCGAGGCAGGATGGGGGACACTGAAGCTTTCTTT.

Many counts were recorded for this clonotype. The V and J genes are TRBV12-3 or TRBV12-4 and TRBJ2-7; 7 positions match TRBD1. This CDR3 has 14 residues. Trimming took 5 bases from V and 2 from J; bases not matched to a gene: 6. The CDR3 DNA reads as TGTGCCAGCAGTCCGGGACAGCTCCCCTACGAGCAGTACTTC. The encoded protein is CASSPGQLPYEQYF.

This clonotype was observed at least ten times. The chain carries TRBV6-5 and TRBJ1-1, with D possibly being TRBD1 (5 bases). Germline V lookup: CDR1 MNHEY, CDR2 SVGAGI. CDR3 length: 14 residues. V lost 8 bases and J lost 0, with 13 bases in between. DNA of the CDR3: TGTGCCAGCTACACCGGGACGGTGAACACTGAAGCTTTCTTT. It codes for CASYTGTVNTEAFF.

The CDR3 reads CASSQGPGGPNEQFF. As DNA, the CDR3 is TGTGCCAGCAGCCAAGGCCCCGGGGGACCCAATGAGCAGTTCTTC. The chain recombines TRBV4-2 with TRBJ2-1; tentative D call: TRBD2 (6 bases). This CDR3 has 15 amino acids. CDR1 is LGHNA and CDR2 is YNFKEQ in the germline V gene. Trimming cost V 1 base and J 6 bases, with 13 bases left between them.

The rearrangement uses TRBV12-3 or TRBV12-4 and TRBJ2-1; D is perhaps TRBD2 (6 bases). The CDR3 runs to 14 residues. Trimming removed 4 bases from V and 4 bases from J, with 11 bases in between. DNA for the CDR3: TGTGCCAGCAGTTCGGAGGGAATATACAATGAGCAGTTCTTC. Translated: CASSSEGIYNEQFF.

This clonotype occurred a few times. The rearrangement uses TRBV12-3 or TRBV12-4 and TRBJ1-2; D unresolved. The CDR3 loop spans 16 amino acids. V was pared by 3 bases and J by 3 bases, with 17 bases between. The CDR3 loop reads CASSFRPQRHYYGYTF. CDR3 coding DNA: TGTGCCAGCAGTTTCCGTCCTCAGAGGCACTACTATGGCTACACCTTC.

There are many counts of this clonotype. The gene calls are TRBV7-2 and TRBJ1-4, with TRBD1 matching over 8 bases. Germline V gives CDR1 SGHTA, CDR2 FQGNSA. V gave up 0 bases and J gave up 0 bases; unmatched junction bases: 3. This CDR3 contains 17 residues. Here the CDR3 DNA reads TGTGCCAGCAGCTTAGCCGGGACAGGTGCAACTAATGAAAAACTGTTTTTT. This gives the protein CASSLAGTGATNEKLFF.

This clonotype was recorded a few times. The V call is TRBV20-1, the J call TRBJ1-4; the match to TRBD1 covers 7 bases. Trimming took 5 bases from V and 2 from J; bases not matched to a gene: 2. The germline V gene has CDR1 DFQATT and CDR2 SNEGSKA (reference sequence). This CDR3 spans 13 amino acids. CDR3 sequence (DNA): TGCAGTGCTCTGACAGGGACTAATGAAAAACTGTTTTTT. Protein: CSALTGTNEKLFF.

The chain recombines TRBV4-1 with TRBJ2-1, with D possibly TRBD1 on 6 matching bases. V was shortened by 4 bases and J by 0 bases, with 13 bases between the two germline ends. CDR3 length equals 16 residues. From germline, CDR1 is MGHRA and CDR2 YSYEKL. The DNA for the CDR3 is TGCGCCAGCAGCCCGCGGACAGAGAGCTCCTACAATGAGCAGTTCTTC. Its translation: CASSPRTESSYNEQFF.

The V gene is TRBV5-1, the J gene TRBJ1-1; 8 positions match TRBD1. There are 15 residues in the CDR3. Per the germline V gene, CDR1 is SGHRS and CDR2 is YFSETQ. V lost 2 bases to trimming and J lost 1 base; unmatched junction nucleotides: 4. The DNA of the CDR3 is TGCGCCAGCAGCTTTCTCGGACAGGGGAACACTGAAGCTTTCTTT. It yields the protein CASSFLGQGNTEAFF.

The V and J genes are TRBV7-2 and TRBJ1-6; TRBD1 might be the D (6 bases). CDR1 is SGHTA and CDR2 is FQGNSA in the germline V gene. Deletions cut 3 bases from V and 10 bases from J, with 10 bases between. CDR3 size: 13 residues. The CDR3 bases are TGTGCCAGCAGCTTTCAGGGGCGGTCACCCCTCCACTTT. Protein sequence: CASSFQGRSPLHF.

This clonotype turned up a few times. CDR3 loop: CASSPLEGPYEQYF. CDR3 DNA: TGTGCCAGCAGCCCTCTTGAGGGCCCCTACGAGCAGTACTTC. The chain couples TRBV3-1 to TRBJ2-7, with a tentative D call TRBD2 (5 bases). Trimming stripped 4 bases from V and 2 bases from J, with 12 bases between. The CDR3 is 14 amino acids. The germline gives CDR1 LGHDT, CDR2 YNNKEL (reference sequence).

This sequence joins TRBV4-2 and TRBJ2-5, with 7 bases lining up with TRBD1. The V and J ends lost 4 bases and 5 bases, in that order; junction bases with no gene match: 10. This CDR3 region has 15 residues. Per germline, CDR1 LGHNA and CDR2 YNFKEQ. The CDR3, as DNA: TGTGCCAGCAGCCGTTCTCCGTCGACAGGGGAGACCCAGTACTTC. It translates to CASSRSPSTGETQYF.

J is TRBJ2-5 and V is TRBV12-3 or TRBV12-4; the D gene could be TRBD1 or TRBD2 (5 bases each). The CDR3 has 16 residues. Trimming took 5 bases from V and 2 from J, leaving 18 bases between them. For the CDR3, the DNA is TGTGCCAGCAGTCCTCCGGGACCCCACCTTCAAGAGACCCAGTACTTC. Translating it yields CASSPPGPHLQETQYF.

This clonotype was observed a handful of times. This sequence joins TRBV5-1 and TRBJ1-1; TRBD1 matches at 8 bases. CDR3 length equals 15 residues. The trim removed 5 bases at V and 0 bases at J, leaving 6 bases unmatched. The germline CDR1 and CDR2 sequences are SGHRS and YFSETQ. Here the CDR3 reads CASSPTGGLNTEAFF. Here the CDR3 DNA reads TGCGCCAGCAGTCCCACAGGGGGGCTGAACACTGAAGCTTTCTTT. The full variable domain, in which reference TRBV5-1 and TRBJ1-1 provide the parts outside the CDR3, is KAGVTQTPRYLIKTRGQQVTLSCSPISGHRSVSWYQQTPGQGLQFLFEYFSETQRNKGNFPGRFSGRQFSNSRSEMNVSTLELGDSALYLCASSPTGGLNTEAFFGQGTRLTVV.

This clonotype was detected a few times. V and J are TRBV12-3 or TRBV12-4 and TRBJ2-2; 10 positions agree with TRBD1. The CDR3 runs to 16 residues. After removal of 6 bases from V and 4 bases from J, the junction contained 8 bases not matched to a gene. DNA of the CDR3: TGTGCCAGCAGCCCCCGGACAGGGGGAGCCACCGGGGAGCTGTTTTTT. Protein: CASSPRTGGATGELFF.

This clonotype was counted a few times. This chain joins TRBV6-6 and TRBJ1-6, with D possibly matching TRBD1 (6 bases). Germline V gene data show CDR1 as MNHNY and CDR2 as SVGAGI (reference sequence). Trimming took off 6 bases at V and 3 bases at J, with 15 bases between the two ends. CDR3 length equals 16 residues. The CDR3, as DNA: TGTGCCAGCAGCAGCCGGGGGGGCTTCTATAATTCACCCCTCCACTTT. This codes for CASSSRGGFYNSPLHF.

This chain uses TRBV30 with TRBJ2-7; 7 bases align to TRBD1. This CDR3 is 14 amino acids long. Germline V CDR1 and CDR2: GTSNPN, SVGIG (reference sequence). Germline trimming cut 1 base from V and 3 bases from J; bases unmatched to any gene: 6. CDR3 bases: TGTGCCTGGAGTGAGACAGGGATTGGCTACGAGCAGTACTTC. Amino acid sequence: CAWSETGIGYEQYF.

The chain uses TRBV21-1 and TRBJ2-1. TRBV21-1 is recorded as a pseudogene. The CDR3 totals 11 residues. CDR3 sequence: CASSKDHPQFF. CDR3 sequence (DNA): TGTGCCAGCAGCAAAGACCATCCGCAGTTCTTC.

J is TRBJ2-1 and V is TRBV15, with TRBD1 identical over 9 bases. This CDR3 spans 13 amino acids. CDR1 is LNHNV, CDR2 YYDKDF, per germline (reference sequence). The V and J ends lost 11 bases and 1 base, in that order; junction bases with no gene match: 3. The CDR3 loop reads CAVTGGSYNEQFF. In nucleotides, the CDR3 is TGTGCCGTGACAGGGGGTTCCTACAATGAGCAGTTCTTC. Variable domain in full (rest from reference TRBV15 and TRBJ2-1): DAMVIQNPRYQVTQFGKPVTLSCSQTLNHNVMYWYQQKSSQAPKLLFHYYDKDFNNEADTPDNFQSRRPNTSFCFLDIRSPGLGDTAMYLCAVTGGSYNEQFFGPGTRLTVL.

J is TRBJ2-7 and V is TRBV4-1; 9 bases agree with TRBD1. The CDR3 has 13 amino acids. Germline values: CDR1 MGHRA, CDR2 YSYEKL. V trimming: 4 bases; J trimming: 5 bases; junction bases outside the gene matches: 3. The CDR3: CASSPGQGNEQYF. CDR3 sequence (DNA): TGCGCCAGCAGCCCTGGACAGGGGAACGAGCAGTACTTC.

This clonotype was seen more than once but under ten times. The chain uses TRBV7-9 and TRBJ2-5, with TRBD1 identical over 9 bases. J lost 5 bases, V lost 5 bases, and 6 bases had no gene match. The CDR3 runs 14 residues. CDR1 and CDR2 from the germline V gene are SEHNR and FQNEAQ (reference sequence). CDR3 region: CASSRDRAMETQYF. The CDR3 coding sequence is TGTGCCAGCAGCAGGGACAGGGCCATGGAGACCCAGTACTTC. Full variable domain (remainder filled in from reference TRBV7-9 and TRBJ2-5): DTGVSQNPRHKITKRGQNVTFRCDPISEHNRLYWYRQTLGQGPEFLTYFQNEAQLEKSRLLSDRFSAERPKGSFSTLEIQRTEQGDSAMYLCASSRDRAMETQYFGPGTRLLVL.

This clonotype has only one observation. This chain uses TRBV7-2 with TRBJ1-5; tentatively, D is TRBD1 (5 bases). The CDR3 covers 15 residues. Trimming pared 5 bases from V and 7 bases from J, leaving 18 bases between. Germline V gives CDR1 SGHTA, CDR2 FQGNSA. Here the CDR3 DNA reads TGTGCCAGCAGCGCAAGGGGCCAACTCCCCCAGCCCCAGCATTTT. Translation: CASSARGQLPQPQHF.